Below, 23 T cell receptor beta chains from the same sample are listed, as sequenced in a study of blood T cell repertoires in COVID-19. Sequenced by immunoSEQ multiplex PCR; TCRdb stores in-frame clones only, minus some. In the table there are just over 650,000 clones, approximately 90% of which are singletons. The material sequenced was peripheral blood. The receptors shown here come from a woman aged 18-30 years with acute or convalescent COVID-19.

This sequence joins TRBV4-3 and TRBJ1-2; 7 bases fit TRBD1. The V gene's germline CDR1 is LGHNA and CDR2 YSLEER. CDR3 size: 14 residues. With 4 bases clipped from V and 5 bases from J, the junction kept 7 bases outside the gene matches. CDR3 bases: TGCGCCAGCAGCCCGAGGGCGGGACAGTATGGCTACACCTTC. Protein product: CASSPRAGQYGYTF.

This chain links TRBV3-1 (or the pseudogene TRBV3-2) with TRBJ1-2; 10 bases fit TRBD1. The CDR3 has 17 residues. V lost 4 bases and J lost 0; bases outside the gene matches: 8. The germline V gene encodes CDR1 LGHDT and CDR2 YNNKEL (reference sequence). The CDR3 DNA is TGTGCCAGCAGCCGAAGATGGGGACAGGGGACTAACTATGGCTACACCTTC. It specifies CASSRRWGQGTNYGYTF.

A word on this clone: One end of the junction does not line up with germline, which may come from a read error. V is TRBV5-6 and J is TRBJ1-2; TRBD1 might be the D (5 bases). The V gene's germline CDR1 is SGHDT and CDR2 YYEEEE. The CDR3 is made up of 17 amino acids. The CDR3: CASSLGFRAWAKYGYTF. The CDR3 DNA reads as TGTGCCAGCAGCTTGGGGTTCAGGGCGTGGGCTAAATATGGCTACACCTTC. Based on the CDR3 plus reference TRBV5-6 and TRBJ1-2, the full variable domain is DAGVTQSPTHLIKTRGQQVTLRCSPKSGHDTVSWYQQALGQGPQFIFQYYEEEERQRGNFPDRFSGHQFPNYSSELNVNALLLGDSALYLCASSLGFRAWAKYGYTFGSGTRLTVV.

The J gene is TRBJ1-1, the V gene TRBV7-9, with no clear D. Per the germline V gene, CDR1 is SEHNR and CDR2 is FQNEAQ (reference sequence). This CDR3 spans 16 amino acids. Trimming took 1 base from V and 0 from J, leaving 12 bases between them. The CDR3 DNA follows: TGTGCCAGCAGCTTAGATGGCAGACACCTGAACACTGAAGCTTTCTTT. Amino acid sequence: CASSLDGRHLNTEAFF.

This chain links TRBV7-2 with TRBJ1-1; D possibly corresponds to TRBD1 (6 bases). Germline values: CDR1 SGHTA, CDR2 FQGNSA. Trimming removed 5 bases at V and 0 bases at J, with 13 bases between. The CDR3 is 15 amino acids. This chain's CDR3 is CASSTGPFMNTEAFF. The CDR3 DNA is TGTGCCAGCAGCACAGGGCCTTTTATGAACACTGAAGCTTTCTTT.

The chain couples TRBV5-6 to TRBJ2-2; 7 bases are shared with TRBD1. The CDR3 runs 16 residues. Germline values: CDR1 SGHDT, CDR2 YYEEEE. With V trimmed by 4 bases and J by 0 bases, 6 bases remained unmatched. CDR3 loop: CASSPLRGSNTGELFF. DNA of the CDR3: TGTGCCAGCAGCCCACTCAGGGGGTCGAACACCGGGGAGCTGTTTTTT.

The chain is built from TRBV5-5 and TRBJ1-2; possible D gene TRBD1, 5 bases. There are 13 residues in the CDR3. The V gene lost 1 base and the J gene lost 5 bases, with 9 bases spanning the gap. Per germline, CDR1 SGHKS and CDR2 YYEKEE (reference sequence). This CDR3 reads CASSLSGFYGYTF. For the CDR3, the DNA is TGTGCCAGCAGCTTGTCAGGGTTTTATGGCTACACCTTC.

CDR3 DNA: TGCGCCAGCAGCTTGGGGCCGCTAGCGGGGAGAGTGGGCACAGATACGCAGTATTTT. As protein: CASSLGPLAGRVGTDTQYF. The chain combines TRBV5-1 with TRBJ2-3, with TRBD2 matching 9 bases. With 0 bases clipped from V and 1 base from J, the junction kept 12 bases outside the gene matches. The CDR3 sequence is 19 residues long. Germline V gene lookup returns CDR1 SGHRS and CDR2 YFSETQ.

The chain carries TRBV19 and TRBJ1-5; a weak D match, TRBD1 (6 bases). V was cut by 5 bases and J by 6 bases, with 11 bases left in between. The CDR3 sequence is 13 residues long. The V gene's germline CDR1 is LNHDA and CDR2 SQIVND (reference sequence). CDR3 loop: CASSGGAGQPQHF. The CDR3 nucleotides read TGTGCCAGTAGTGGGGGGGCCGGTCAGCCCCAGCATTTT.

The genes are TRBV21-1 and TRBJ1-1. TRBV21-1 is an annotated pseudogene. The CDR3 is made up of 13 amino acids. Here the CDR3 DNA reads TGTGCCAGCAGCAAACTACGCTTCTCTGAAGCTTTCTTT. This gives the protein CASSKLRFSEAFF.

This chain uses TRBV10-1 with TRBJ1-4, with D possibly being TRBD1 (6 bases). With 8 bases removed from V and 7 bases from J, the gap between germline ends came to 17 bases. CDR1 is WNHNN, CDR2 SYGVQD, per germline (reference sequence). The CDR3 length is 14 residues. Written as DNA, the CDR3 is TGCGCCAGCTGCGACAGGCCAGGGTGTGAAAAACTGTTTTTT. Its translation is CASCDRPGCEKLFF.

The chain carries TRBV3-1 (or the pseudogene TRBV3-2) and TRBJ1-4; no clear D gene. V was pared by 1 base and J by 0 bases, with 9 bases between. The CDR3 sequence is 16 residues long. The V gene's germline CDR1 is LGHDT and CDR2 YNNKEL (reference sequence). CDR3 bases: TGTGCCAGCAGCCAAGTACTATCGCCAACTAATGAAAAACTGTTTTTT. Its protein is CASSQVLSPTNEKLFF.

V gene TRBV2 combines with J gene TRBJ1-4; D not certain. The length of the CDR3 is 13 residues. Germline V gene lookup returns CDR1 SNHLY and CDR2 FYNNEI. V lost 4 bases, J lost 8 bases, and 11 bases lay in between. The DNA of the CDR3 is TGTGCCAGCAGTGGGACTGTTTGGGAAAAACTGTTTTTT. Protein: CASSGTVWEKLFF.

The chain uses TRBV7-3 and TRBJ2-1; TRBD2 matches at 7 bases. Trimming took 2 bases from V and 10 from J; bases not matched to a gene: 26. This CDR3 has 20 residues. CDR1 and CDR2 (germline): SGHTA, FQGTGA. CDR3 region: CASSLLETSSIPPLRREQFF. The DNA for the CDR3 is TGTGCCAGCAGCTTATTGGAGACTAGCTCCATCCCCCCCCTTCGGAGGGAGCAGTTCTTC.

The CDR3 is CASGPPGVEETQYF. In nucleotides, the CDR3 is TGTGCTAGTGGCCCCCCGGGGGTGGAAGAGACCCAGTACTTC. This sequence joins TRBV12-5 and TRBJ2-5; D may be TRBD2 (6 bases). Per germline, CDR1 LGHNT and CDR2 FRNRAP. This CDR3 is built from 14 residues. Trimming removed 6 bases from V and 3 bases from J, with 14 bases in between.

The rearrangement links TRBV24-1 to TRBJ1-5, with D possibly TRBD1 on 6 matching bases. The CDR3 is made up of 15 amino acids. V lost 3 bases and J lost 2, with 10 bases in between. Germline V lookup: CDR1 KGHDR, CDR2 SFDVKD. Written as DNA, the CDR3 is TGTGCCACCAGTGATCCTCGGACAGGCAATCAGCCCCAGCATTTT. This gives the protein CATSDPRTGNQPQHF.

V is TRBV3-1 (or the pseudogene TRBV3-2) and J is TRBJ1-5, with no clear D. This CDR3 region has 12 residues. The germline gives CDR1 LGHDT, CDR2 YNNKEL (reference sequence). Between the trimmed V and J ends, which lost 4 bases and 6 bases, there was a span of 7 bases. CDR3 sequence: CASSLRGQPQHF. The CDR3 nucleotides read TGTGCCAGCAGCCTTAGAGGTCAGCCCCAGCATTTT.

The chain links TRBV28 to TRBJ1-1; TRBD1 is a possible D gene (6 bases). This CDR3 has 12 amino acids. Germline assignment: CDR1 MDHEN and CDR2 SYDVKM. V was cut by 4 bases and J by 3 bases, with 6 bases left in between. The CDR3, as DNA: TGTGCCAGCAGTTCAGGGGACACTGAAGCTTTCTTT. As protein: CASSSGDTEAFF.

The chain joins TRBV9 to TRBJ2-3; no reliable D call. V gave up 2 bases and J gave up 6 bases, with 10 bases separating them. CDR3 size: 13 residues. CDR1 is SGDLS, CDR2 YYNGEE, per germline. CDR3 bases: TGTGCCAGCAGCGTGCGTGCTTACGATACGCAGTATTTT. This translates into CASSVRAYDTQYF.

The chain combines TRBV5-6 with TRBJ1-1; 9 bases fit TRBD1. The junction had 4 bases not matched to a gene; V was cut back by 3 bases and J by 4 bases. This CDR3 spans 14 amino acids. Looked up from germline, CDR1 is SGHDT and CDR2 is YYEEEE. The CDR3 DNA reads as TGTGCCAGCAGCTGGGGGACAGGGCTCACTGAAGCTTTCTTT. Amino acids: CASSWGTGLTEAFF.

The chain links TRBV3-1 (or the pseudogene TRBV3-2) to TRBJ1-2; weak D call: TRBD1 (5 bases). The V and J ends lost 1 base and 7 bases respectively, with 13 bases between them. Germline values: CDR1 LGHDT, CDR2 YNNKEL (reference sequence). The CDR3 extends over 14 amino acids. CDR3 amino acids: CASSQAGAGSGYTF. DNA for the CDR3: TGTGCCAGCAGCCAAGCTGGGGCAGGGTCTGGCTACACCTTC.

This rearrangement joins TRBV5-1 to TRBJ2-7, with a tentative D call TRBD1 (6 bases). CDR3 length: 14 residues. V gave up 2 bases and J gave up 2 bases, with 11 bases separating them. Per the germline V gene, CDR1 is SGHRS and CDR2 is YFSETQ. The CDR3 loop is CASSFRGQPYEQYF. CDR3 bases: TGCGCCAGCAGCTTCAGGGGACAACCCTACGAGCAGTACTTC.

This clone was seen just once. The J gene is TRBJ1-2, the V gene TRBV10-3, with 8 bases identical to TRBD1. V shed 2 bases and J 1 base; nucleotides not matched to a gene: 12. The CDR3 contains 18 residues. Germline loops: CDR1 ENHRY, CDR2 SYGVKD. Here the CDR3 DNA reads TGTGCCATCAGTGAGCCCGGGACAGGCGGGGAGGTTAACTATGGCTACACCTTC. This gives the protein CAISEPGTGGEVNYGYTF.